These 25 T cell receptor beta chains share one sample of origin, sequenced in a study of cytotoxic CD8 clonotypes in ibrutinib-treated CLL. Clones were sequenced by immunoSEQ multiplex PCR, and TCRdb holds only the in-frame ones, with some missing. The sample lists about 50,000 clones; 54% were seen once. The starting material was PBMCs, obtained at disease progression, from a patient treated with ibrutinib. The receptors here all came from a human donor with chronic lymphocytic leukemia.

The chain links TRBV4-1 to TRBJ1-3; no clear D. Per germline, CDR1 MGHRA and CDR2 YSYEKL. V gave up 1 base and J gave up 0 bases, with 10 bases separating them. This CDR3 region has 16 residues. CDR3 DNA sequence: TGCGCCAGCAGCCAAGCCGGGAGGAGCTCTGGAAACACCATATATTTT. This sequence encodes CASSQAGRSSGNTIYF.

The V gene is TRBV27, the J gene TRBJ1-1, with TRBD1 as a possible D gene (5 bases). Germline CDR1 MNHEY, CDR2 SMNVEV (reference sequence). This CDR3 comprises 14 residues. Between the trimmed V and J ends, which lost 4 bases and 1 base, there was a span of 10 bases. CDR3 in DNA: TGTGCCAGCAGTTCGGGACGGGGGAACACTGAAGCTTTCTTT. Its protein product is CASSSGRGNTEAFF.

This clone has more than one count but fewer than ten. The chain is built from TRBV11-2 and TRBJ2-7; the D gene is possibly TRBD1 (6 bases). Germline V CDR1 and CDR2: SGHAT, FQNNGV. The CDR3 spans 12 residues. With 3 bases removed from V and 3 bases from J, the gap between germline ends came to 6 bases. The CDR3 DNA sequence: TGTGCCAGCAGCTTGGACAGCTACGAGCAGTACTTC. Encoded protein: CASSLDSYEQYF.

This clone was recorded a few times. The chain employs TRBV7-2 and TRBJ2-5, with D maybe TRBD2 (7 bases). Germline loops: CDR1 SGHTA, CDR2 FQGNSA. V was trimmed by 6 bases and J by 4 bases, leaving 21 bases between them. CDR3 length: 16 residues. The CDR3 coding sequence is TGTGCCAGCAGTCCTCAACCGGGGGGCGGGGGAGAGACCCAGTACTTC. This encodes CASSPQPGGGGETQYF.

The chain is built from TRBV21-1 and TRBJ2-7; TRBD1, as called in the table, went unchecked against the DNA. TRBV21-1 counts as a pseudogene. CDR3 length: 16 residues. In DNA, the CDR3 is TGTGCCAGCAGCAAAGCGCACTACCGGGACAATTACGAGCAGTACTTC. It encodes CASSKAHYRDNYEQYF.

A few counts support this clone. The chain links TRBV2 to TRBJ2-7; 10 nucleotides line up with TRBD2. Germline CDR1 is SNHLY and CDR2 is FYNNEI. The CDR3 is made up of 14 amino acids. V trimming: 2 bases; J trimming: 4 bases; junction bases outside the gene matches: 2. This CDR3 reads CASSERAGGYEQYF. CDR3 coding DNA: TGTGCCAGCAGTGAACGAGCGGGAGGGTACGAGCAGTACTTC.

The chain uses TRBV28 and TRBJ2-1; D perhaps matches TRBD1 (5 bases). The V gene lost 3 bases and the J gene lost 0 bases, with 12 bases spanning the gap. The length of the CDR3 is 16 residues. Germline CDR1 MDHEN, CDR2 SYDVKM. The CDR3 here is CASSFLDRPSYNEQFF. The CDR3 bases are TGTGCCAGCAGTTTTCTCGACAGACCCTCCTACAATGAGCAGTTCTTC. The full variable domain, with the rest looked up from reference TRBV28 and TRBJ2-1, is DVKVTQSSRYLVKRTGEKVFLECVQDMDHENMFWYRQDPGLGLRLIYFSYDVKMKEKGDIPEGYSVSREKKERFSLILESASTNQTSMYLCASSFLDRPSYNEQFFGPGTRLTVL.

The chain uses TRBV6-5 and TRBJ2-2, with D possibly being TRBD1 or TRBD2 (5 bases each). The V end was cut by 8 bases, the J end by 6 bases, with 13 bases between. CDR1 and CDR2 from the germline V gene are MNHEY and SVGAGI. The CDR3 runs to 13 residues. This CDR3 is CASRGRPAGELFF. For the CDR3, the DNA is TGTGCCAGCCGGGGCAGGCCCGCCGGGGAGCTGTTTTTT.

This chain connects TRBV7-8 to TRBJ2-1; 10 nucleotides match TRBD2. J gave up 10 bases and V 5 bases, and 2 bases lay outside the gene matches. The germline V gene encodes CDR1 SGHVS and CDR2 FQNEAQ. The CDR3 consists of 12 residues. CDR3 residues: CASSKTSGEQFF. The DNA for the CDR3 is TGTGCCAGCAGCAAGACTAGCGGGGAGCAGTTCTTC.

This clone has more than one count but fewer than ten. This chain connects TRBV5-4 to TRBJ2-7; D may be TRBD1 (6 bases). This CDR3 comprises 15 residues. Looked up from germline, CDR1 is SGHNT and CDR2 is YYREEE (reference sequence). V was pared by 4 bases and J by 1 base, with 15 bases between. The CDR3 DNA reads TGTGCCAGCAGCCGCGAAACAGGGTTTTCCTACGAGCAGTACTTC. Protein sequence: CASSRETGFSYEQYF.

The J gene is TRBJ2-3, the V gene TRBV25-1, with D possibly TRBD1 on 6 matching bases. Germline V lookup: CDR1 MGHDK, CDR2 SYGVNS. The V and J ends lost 1 base and 0 bases respectively, with 11 bases between them. CDR3 length: 16 amino acids. The CDR3 region has the DNA TGTGCCAGCAGTGAATTCAGGGACACCAGCACAGATACGCAGTATTTT. As protein: CASSEFRDTSTDTQYF.

This clone was seen a handful of times. This rearrangement joins TRBV5-6 to TRBJ1-2; 7 nucleotides align to TRBD1. This CDR3 is 12 amino acids long. J gave up 1 base and V 7 bases, and 1 base lay outside the gene matches. The germline CDR1 and CDR2 sequences are SGHDT and YYEEEE. CDR3 bases: TGTGCCAGCTACAGGGGTAACTATGGCTACACCTTC. This sequence encodes CASYRGNYGYTF.

This clone was seen more than once but under ten times. This sequence joins TRBV28 and TRBJ1-2; the D is unclear. V shed 3 bases and J shed 4 bases, with 6 bases lying between them. Germline CDR1 is MDHEN and CDR2 is SYDVKM. CDR3 length: 12 amino acids. CDR3 amino acids: CASSLNAYGYTF. The CDR3 nucleotides are TGTGCCAGCAGTTTGAATGCCTATGGCTACACCTTC.

This clone occurred many times. The chain recombines TRBV18 with TRBJ2-7, with TRBD2 matching over 10 bases. Germline loops: CDR1 KGHSH, CDR2 LQKENI. The CDR3 runs 15 residues. Trimming took 3 bases from V and 5 from J; bases not matched to a gene: 7. In DNA, the CDR3 is TGTGCCAGCTCACCGAGACTAGCGGGCATCGACGAGCAGTACTTC. It specifies CASSPRLAGIDEQYF.

A few counts support this clone. The chain employs TRBV14 and TRBJ2-7; D not certain. V gave up 3 bases and J gave up 7 bases, with 13 bases separating them. This CDR3 region has 13 residues. CDR1 and CDR2 (germline): SGHDN, FVKESK. The CDR3 sequence: CASSHLTFWEQYF. The CDR3 nucleotides are TGTGCCAGCAGCCATTTGACTTTCTGGGAGCAGTACTTC.

This rearrangement joins TRBV15 to TRBJ2-1; 13 bases align to TRBD2. The CDR3 extends over 17 amino acids. Germline lookup yields CDR1 LNHNV and CDR2 YYDKDF (reference sequence). J was trimmed by 3 bases and V by 5 bases; bases with no gene match: 7. The CDR3 DNA reads as TGTGCCACCAGCCTAACGGGGACTAGCGGGAACTACAATGAGCAGTTCTTC. Amino acid sequence: CATSLTGTSGNYNEQFF.

The chain joins TRBV4-3 to TRBJ2-1; either TRBD1 or TRBD2 may supply D (7 bases each). Germline assignment: CDR1 LGHNA and CDR2 YSLEER. The CDR3 is 16 amino acids. V lost 5 bases to trimming and J lost 8 bases, with 22 bases between them. CDR3 coding DNA: TGCGCCAGCAGCTCTCAAGGGGGCGCGGGAGACTATGAGCAGTTCTTC. Protein product: CASSSQGGAGDYEQFF.

Here the CDR3 reads CASSGTANEQYF. CDR3 bases: TGTGCCAGCAGTGGGACAGCTAACGAGCAGTACTTC. The rearrangement uses TRBV2 and TRBJ2-7, with D maybe TRBD1 (6 bases). V lost 4 bases and J 5 bases, leaving 9 bases between the germline ends. Per germline, CDR1 SNHLY and CDR2 FYNNEI. There are 12 residues in the CDR3.

This chain joins TRBV7-8 and TRBJ2-5; 9 bases map to TRBD2. V lost 1 base to trimming and J lost 1 base; unmatched junction nucleotides: 7. The germline V gene encodes CDR1 SGHVS and CDR2 FQNEAQ. The CDR3 is 17 amino acids. Here the CDR3 reads CASSLGLAASPQETQYF. The CDR3 DNA reads TGTGCCAGCAGCTTAGGACTAGCGGCCTCCCCCCAAGAGACCCAGTACTTC.

In this sample, this clone turned up a few times. The V call is TRBV28, the J call TRBJ2-6; D is unclear. Trimming pared 6 bases from V and 0 bases from J, leaving 0 bases between. The CDR3 is 12 residues long. Looked up from germline, CDR1 is MDHEN and CDR2 is SYDVKM. DNA of the CDR3: TGTGCCAGCAGCTCTGGGGCCAACGTCCTGACTTTC. It is translated as CASSSGANVLTF.

A few counts support this clone. The CDR3, as DNA: TGTGCCAGCAGTTACCGGTCCATAGGCTATGGCTACACCTTC. It codes for CASSYRSIGYGYTF. This chain uses TRBV6-5 with TRBJ1-2; D not resolved. The CDR3 loop spans 14 amino acids. V was pared by 2 bases and J by 4 bases, with 11 bases between. The germline V gene encodes CDR1 MNHEY and CDR2 SVGAGI.

The gene calls are TRBV7-9 and TRBJ2-7, with a possible D match to TRBD2 (6 bases). The V gene lost 0 bases and the J gene lost 6 bases, with 6 bases spanning the gap. The CDR3 extends over 12 amino acids. Germline V CDR1 and CDR2: SEHNR, FQNEAQ (reference sequence). DNA of the CDR3: TGTGCCAGCAGCTTAGCCGGGGGCGAGCAGTACTTC. This encodes CASSLAGGEQYF.

V usage is TRBV25-1 and J usage is TRBJ2-7; 10 bases agree with TRBD2. The length of the CDR3 is 15 residues. Germline V lookup: CDR1 MGHDK, CDR2 SYGVNS. Trimming at V came to 6 bases and at J to 1 base, leaving 6 bases not matched to a gene. CDR3 loop: CASRGTSAQSYEQYF. DNA of the CDR3: TGTGCCAGCAGGGGGACTAGCGCACAATCCTACGAGCAGTACTTC.

The rearrangement links TRBV6-1 to TRBJ2-7, with 9 bases lining up with TRBD1. The CDR3 covers 17 residues. The germline V gene has CDR1 MNHNS and CDR2 SASEGT. J gave up 2 bases and V 4 bases, and 12 bases lay outside the gene matches. The CDR3 DNA reads TGTGCCAGCAGTGCCTTACCGGGACAGGGAGGAACCTACGAGCAGTACTTC. Amino acid sequence: CASSALPGQGGTYEQYF.

The J gene is TRBJ2-5, the V gene TRBV2, with D uncertain. V lost 6 bases, J lost 0 bases, and 17 bases lay in between. Germline V lookup: CDR1 SNHLY, CDR2 FYNNEI. The CDR3 has 16 residues. CDR3 sequence: CASRERVGHNQETQYF. CDR3 coding DNA: TGTGCCAGCAGGGAAAGGGTGGGTCACAACCAAGAGACCCAGTACTTC.